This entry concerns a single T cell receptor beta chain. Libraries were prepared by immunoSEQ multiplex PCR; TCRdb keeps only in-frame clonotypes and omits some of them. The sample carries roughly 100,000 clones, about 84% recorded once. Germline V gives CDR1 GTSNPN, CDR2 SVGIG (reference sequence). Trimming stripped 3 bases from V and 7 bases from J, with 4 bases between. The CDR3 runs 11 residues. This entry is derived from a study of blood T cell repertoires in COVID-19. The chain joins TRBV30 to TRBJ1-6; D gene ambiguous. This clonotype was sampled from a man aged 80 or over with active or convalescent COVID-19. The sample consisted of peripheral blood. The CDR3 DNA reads TGTGCCTGGAGCACAAATTCACCCCTCCACTTT. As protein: CAWSTNSPLHF.